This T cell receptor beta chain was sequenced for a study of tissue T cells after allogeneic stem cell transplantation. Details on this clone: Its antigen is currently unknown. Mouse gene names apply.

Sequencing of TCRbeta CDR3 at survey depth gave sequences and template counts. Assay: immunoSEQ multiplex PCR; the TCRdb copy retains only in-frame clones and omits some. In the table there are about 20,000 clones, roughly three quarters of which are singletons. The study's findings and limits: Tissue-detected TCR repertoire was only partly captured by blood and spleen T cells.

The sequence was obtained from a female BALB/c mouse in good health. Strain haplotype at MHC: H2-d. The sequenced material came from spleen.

The CDR3 loop reads CGARDARGSQNTLYF. Partial CDR3 DNA: TGTGGTGCTAGGGATGCCAGGGGAAGTCAAAACACCTTGTAC. The chain combines TRBV20 with TRBJ2-4; D might be TRBD1 (6 bases). The read halts 1 residue ahead of the CDR3 end, with the missing end drawn from the germline J gene. The germline gives CDR1 GFQATS, CDR2 STVNSAI. The germline V and J ends were trimmed by 0 bases and 0 bases, with 10 bases remaining between them. There are 15 residues in the CDR3. Based on the CDR3 plus reference TRBV20 and TRBJ2-4, the full variable domain is GALVYQYPRRTICKSGTSMRMECQAVGFQATSVAWYRQSPQKTFELIALSTVNSAIKYEQNFTQEKFPISHPNLSFSSMTVLNAYLEDRGLYLCGARDARGSQNTLYFGAGTRLSVL.